This T cell receptor beta chain was captured in a study of human T cells and chemical hapten exposure. V shed 4 bases and J shed 4 bases, with 14 bases lying between them. Germline loops: CDR1 MDHEN, CDR2 SYDVKM. The CDR3 loop spans 16 amino acids. The authors' processing: Between roughly 23,224 and 700,000 TCRs appeared in each sample, and the median stood at approximately 100,000. TCRdb reprocessed the RACE reads with MiXCR, giving one entry per CDR3 protein. The V and J calls and clone size come from TCRdb's table, not from the authors' own analysis. The table includes some 90,000 distinct CDR3 sequences, roughly a tenth detected once. Time point denoted: patch test 3, about 24 weeks after DPC sensitization. Treatment noted: therapeutic diphenylcyclopropenone sensitization with weekly scalp DPC.

The input for sequencing was whole blood, taken in connection with sensitization to the hapten diphenylcyclopropenone (DPC). This rearrangement joins TRBV28 to TRBJ1-6; D may be TRBD1 (6 bases). The receptor's source is a woman under 40 with alopecia areata. Some clones in this sample may be carry-over from other donors' samples. The DNA of the CDR3 is TGTGCCAGCAGTTCCCAACAGGGCGGTTATAATTCACCCCTCCACTTT. This codes for CASSSQQGGYNSPLHF.